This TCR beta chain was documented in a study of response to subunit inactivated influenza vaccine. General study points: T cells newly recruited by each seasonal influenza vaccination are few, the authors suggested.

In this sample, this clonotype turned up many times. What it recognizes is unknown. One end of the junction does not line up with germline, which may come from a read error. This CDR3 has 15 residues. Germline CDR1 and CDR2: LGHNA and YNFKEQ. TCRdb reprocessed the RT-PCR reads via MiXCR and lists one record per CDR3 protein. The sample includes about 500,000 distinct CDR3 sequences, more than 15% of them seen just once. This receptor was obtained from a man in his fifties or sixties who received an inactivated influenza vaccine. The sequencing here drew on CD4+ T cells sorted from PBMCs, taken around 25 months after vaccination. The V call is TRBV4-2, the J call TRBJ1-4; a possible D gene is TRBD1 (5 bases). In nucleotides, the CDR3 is TGTGCCAGCACCCAAAGAGGGGCAACTAATGAAAAACTGTTTTTT. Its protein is CASTQRGATNEKLFF.